The rows below give T cell receptor beta chains drawn from one sample of a study of shared clonotypes between healthy human individuals. The data were produced by immunoSEQ multiplex PCR, yet TCRdb's version contains in-frame clones alone and is incomplete. The sample includes roughly 2.2 million clones, 85% to 95% seen only once; the top ten take about 0.39%. Sequencing was done on a sample of naive CD4+ T cells from PBMCs. The receptors were sampled from a man aged 18 to 30 in good health. Some clones in this sample may be carry-over from other donors' samples. The CDR3 runs from the conserved cysteine through the conserved F or W. A D gene is named only where the DNA matches it firmly. Rows may omit the clone size; those that give it use once, few, many or a size class.

J: TRBJ1-1
size: .
V: TRBV7-9
D: .
CDR3: CASSLGQTYTEAFF
DNA: TGTGCCAGCAGCTTAGGACAGACATACACTGAAGCTTTCTTT

J: TRBJ2-7
size: .
V: TRBV20-1
D: .
CDR3: CSATVSYEQYF
DNA: TGCAGTGCTACGGTCTCCTACGAGCAGTACTTC

J: TRBJ1-1
size: .
V: TRBV11-2
D: .
CDR3: CASSLVRGNTEAFF
DNA: TGTGCCAGCAGCTTAGTAAGGGGAAACACTGAAGCTTTCTTT

J: TRBJ2-7
size: .
V: TRBV5-5
D: TRBD2
CDR3: CASTRTSGTDEQYF
DNA: TGTGCCAGCACTCGGACTAGCGGGACTGACGAGCAGTACTTC

J: TRBJ1-2
size: .
V: TRBV6-1
D: TRBD1
CDR3: CASSGTGLSGYTF
DNA: TGTGCCAGCAGCGGGACAGGTTTGAGTGGCTACACCTTC

J: TRBJ2-1
size: .
V: TRBV10-3
D: TRBD1
CDR3: CAIRQDRSYNEQFF
DNA: TGTGCCATCAGACAGGACAGGTCCTACAATGAGCAGTTCTTC

J: TRBJ1-1
size: .
V: TRBV6-5
D: .
CDR3: CASSYLGRNTEAFF
DNA: TGTGCCAGCAGTTACTTAGGCAGGAACACTGAAGCTTTCTTT

J: TRBJ2-1
size: .
V: TRBV2
D: TRBD2
CDR3: CASSDVLREGRNEQFF
DNA: TGTGCCAGCAGTGATGTATTGCGGGAGGGCCGGAATGAGCAGTTCTTC

J: TRBJ1-2
size: .
V: TRBV5-4
D: .
CDR3: CASSWAEGYTF
DNA: TGTGCCAGCAGCTGGGCCGAAGGCTACACCTTC

J: TRBJ1-2
size: once
V: TRBV19
D: .
CDR3: CASSWAGSVDNYGYTF
DNA: TGTGCCAGTAGTTGGGCAGGGTCGGTGGATAACTATGGCTACACCTTC

J: TRBJ2-2
size: .
V: TRBV7-2
D: .
CDR3: CASSLARGWQNTGELFF
DNA: TGTGCCAGCAGCTTAGCAAGGGGTTGGCAGAATACCGGGGAGCTGTTTTTT

J: TRBJ2-7
size: .
V: TRBV11-2
D: .
CDR3: CASSLSDRAYEQYF
DNA: TGTGCCAGCAGCTTATCGGACAGAGCGTACGAGCAGTACTTC

J: TRBJ2-2
size: .
V: TRBV4-2
D: TRBD1
CDR3: CASRQGQLNTGELFF
DNA: TGTGCCAGCAGGCAGGGACAGCTTAACACCGGGGAGCTGTTTTTT

J: TRBJ2-2
size: .
V: TRBV19
D: TRBD2
CDR3: CASSIGRRSGENTGELFF
DNA: TGTGCCAGTAGTATTGGCAGGAGGAGCGGGGAGAACACCGGGGAGCTGTTTTTT

J: TRBJ2-7
size: .
V: TRBV18
D: .
CDR3: CASSHSSEEDEQYF
DNA: TGTGCCAGCTCACACTCGAGTGAGGAAGACGAGCAGTACTTC

J: TRBJ1-1
size: .
V: TRBV11-3
D: .
CDR3: CASSHQVGPPREAEAFF
DNA: TGTGCCAGCAGCCACCAGGTAGGGCCCCCAAGAGAGGCTGAAGCTTTCTTT

J: TRBJ1-2
size: .
V: TRBV20-1
D: .
CDR3: CSATGVHGYTF
DNA: TGCAGTGCTACAGGGGTCCATGGCTACACCTTC

J: TRBJ1-2
size: once
V: TRBV28
D: .
CDR3: CASSFGGIGYTF
DNA: TGTGCCAGCAGTTTTGGAGGGATTGGCTACACCTTC

J: TRBJ2-7
size: .
V: TRBV5-6
D: .
CDR3: CASSNRGEQYF
DNA: TGTGCCAGCAGCAATAGGGGGGAGCAGTACTTC

J: TRBJ1-5
size: few
V: TRBV19
D: .
CDR3: CASSIPSIGPQHF
DNA: TGTGCCAGTAGTATCCCTTCCATAGGACCCCAGCATTTT

J: TRBJ2-2
size: .
V: TRBV19
D: TRBD1
CDR3: CASSLQGAGLNTGELFF
DNA: TGTGCCAGTAGCCTACAGGGGGCTGGGTTGAACACCGGGGAGCTGTTTTTT

J: TRBJ2-1
size: .
V: TRBV5-1
D: TRBD2
CDR3: CASSLAATSSYNEQFF
DNA: TGCGCCAGCAGCTTGGCCGCGACTAGCAGCTACAATGAGCAGTTCTTC

J: TRBJ1-1
size: .
V: TRBV6-6
D: .
CDR3: CASRPDGVNTEAFF
DNA: TGTGCCAGCAGACCCGACGGAGTGAACACTGAAGCTTTCTTT

J: TRBJ1-1
size: once
V: TRBV6-1
D: TRBD1
CDR3: CASSEGGGGHTEAFF
DNA: TGTGCCAGCAGTGAAGGGGGAGGGGGCCACACTGAAGCTTTCTTT